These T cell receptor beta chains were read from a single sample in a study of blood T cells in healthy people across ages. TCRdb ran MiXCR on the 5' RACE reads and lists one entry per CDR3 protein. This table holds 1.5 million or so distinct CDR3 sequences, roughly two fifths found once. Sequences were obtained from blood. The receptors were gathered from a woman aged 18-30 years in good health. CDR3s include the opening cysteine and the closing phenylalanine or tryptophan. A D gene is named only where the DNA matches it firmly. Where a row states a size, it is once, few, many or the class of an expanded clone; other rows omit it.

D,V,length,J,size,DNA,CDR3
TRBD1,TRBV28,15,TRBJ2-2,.,TGTGCCAGCAGTTCGGGACAGATGAACACCGGGGAGCTGTTTTTT,CASSSGQMNTGELFF
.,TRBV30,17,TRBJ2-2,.,TGTGCTCGCGAGCGAAGGACTGGGACCGTACAACACGGGGAGCTGTTTTTT,CARERRTGTVQHGELFF
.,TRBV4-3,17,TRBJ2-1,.,TGCGCCAGCAGCCAAGATCCAAGCGGAAGCACCTACAATGAGCAGTTCTTC,CASSQDPSGSTYNEQFF
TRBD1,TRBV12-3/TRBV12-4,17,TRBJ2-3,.,TGTGCCAGCAGTTTTGTGGCAGGGGGCGGCGGCACAGATACGCAGTATTTT,CASSFVAGGGGTDTQYF
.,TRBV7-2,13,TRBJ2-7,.,TGTGCCAGCAGCCGCCCGGGCGTTTACGAGCAGTACTTC,CASSRPGVYEQYF
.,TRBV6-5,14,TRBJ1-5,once,TGTGCCAGCAGGAGAAGAGGGAGCAATCAGCCCCAGCATTTT,CASRRRGSNQPQHF
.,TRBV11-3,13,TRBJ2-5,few,TGTGCCAGCAGCTTAGGACCCAGGGGGACCCAGTACTTC,CASSLGPRGTQYF
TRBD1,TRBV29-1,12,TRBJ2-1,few,TGCAGCATGGGGCAGGGGGCTAATGAGCAGTTCTTC,CSMGQGANEQFF
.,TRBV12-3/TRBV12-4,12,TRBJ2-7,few,TGTGCCAGCAGATCCGGAGGCACCGAGCAGTACTTC,CASRSGGTEQYF
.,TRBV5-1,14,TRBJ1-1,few,TGCGCCAGCAGCTTGAAAGCAGGGAACACTGAAGCTTTCTTT,CASSLKAGNTEAFF
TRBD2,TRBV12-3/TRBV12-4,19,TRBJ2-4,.,TGTGCCAGCATGTCGGGGGGGTGGGGTAATTTTCTAGCCAAAAACATTCAGTACTTC,CASMSGGWGNFLAKNIQYF
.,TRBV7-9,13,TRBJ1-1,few,TGTGCCAGCCCCCGGGGGGAGAACACTGAAGCTTTCTTT,CASPRGENTEAFF
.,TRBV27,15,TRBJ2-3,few,TGTGCCAGCAGTTTCCAGGGAGGCCTCACAGATACGCAGTATTTT,CASSFQGGLTDTQYF
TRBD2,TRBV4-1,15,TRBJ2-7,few,TGCGCCAGCAGCCCCTTTGGGGAGGGCTCCTACGAGCAGTACTTC,CASSPFGEGSYEQYF
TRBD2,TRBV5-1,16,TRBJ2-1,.,TGCGCCAGCAGCTCCCCTAGCGGGAGCGTGAACAATGAGCAGTTCTTC,CASSSPSGSVNNEQFF
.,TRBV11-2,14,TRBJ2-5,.,TGTGCCAGCACGCTAATTGGGGGGAAAGAGACCCAGTACTTC,CASTLIGGKETQYF
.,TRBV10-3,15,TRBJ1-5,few,TGTGCCATCAGTGAGTCGGGGCAGGTCAATCAGCCCCAGCATTTT,CAISESGQVNQPQHF
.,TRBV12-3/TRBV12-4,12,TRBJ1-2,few,TGTGCCAGCACCCAGAGCTTCTATGGCTACACCTTC,CASTQSFYGYTF
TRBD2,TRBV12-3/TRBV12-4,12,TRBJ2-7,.,TGTGCCAGCACCGGGACTAGCAATGAGCAGTACTTC,CASTGTSNEQYF
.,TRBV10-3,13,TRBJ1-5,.,TGTGCCACCCACGGGACTCTCGAACAGCCCCAGCATTTT,CATHGTLEQPQHF
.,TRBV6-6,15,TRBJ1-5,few,TGTGCCAGCAGTTACTCGATAGTAGGGAACCAGCCCCAGCATTTT,CASSYSIVGNQPQHF
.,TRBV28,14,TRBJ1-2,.,TGTGCCAGCAGTTCCCCAGGGGCCCACTATGGCTACACCTTC,CASSSPGAHYGYTF
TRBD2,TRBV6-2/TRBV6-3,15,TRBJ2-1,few,TGTGCCAGCAGTTACGTTATAGCGGGGGACAATGAGCAGTTCTTC,CASSYVIAGDNEQFF
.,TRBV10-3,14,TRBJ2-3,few,TGTGCCATCAGTGTTCAGGGGAGTCAAGATACGCAGTATTTT,CAISVQGSQDTQYF